The 23 T cell receptor beta chains listed next were all sequenced from one sample in a study of T cells after yellow fever vaccination. TCRdb used MiXCR to reprocess the 5' RACE reads, holding one entry per CDR3 protein. The sample carries about 320,000 distinct CDR3 sequences, roughly 6.8% recorded once. The sample here was PBMCs, taken around 45 days after the first yellow fever vaccination. These receptors came from a man aged 18 to 35 who received the YFV17D yellow fever vaccine.

The J gene is TRBJ1-1, the V gene TRBV6-1, with D perhaps TRBD1 (5 bases). The germline CDR1 and CDR2 sequences are MNHNS and SASEGT. This CDR3 comprises 13 residues. The V end was cut by 7 bases, the J end by 8 bases, with 17 bases between. CDR3 region: CASTDSPSAEAFF. CDR3 coding DNA: TGTGCCAGCACCGACAGCCCATCCGCGGAAGCTTTCTTT.

The CDR3 sequence is CASSLRDGRVQPQHF. In DNA, the CDR3 is TGTGCCAGCAGCCTCCGGGACGGCCGTGTTCAGCCCCAGCATTTT. The V call is TRBV12-3 or TRBV12-4, the J call TRBJ1-5, with D perhaps TRBD1 (5 bases). V lost 6 bases, J lost 6 bases, and 18 bases lay in between. This CDR3 region has 15 residues.

As regards this clonotype: Germline and junction disagree at one end, which may indicate a read error. The gene calls are TRBV7-7 and TRBJ2-1; D is unclear. The germline V gene has CDR1 SSHAT and CDR2 FNYEAQ (reference sequence). This CDR3 comprises 17 residues. The CDR3 DNA sequence: TGTGCTAGCAGCCTCCGGGCGGACGCTAGCTCCTACAATGAGCAGTTCTTC. Translated, it gives CASSLRADASSYNEQFF.

This chain links TRBV20-1 with TRBJ1-1; D gene unclear. The ends were cut back, 4 bases at V and 3 bases at J, with 12 bases in the middle. Germline V CDR1 and CDR2: DFQATT, SNEGSKA (reference sequence). CDR3 size: 13 residues. CDR3 sequence: CSATGRSYTEAFF. The CDR3 coding sequence is TGCAGTGCTACTGGCAGGTCGTACACTGAAGCTTTCTTT.

In its sample, this clonotype was seen many times. The chain is built from TRBV19 and TRBJ1-1; D call uncertain. CDR1 is LNHDA and CDR2 is SQIVND in the germline V gene (reference sequence). V gave up 3 bases and J gave up 1 base, with 6 bases separating them. This CDR3 has 13 amino acids. The CDR3: CASSISANTEAFF. As DNA, the CDR3 is TGTGCCAGTAGTATTTCGGCGAACACTGAAGCTTTCTTT.

A few counts support this clonotype. The chain is built from TRBV2 and TRBJ1-2; no clear D. CDR1 SNHLY and CDR2 FYNNEI come from the germline V gene. The CDR3 extends over 12 amino acids. The ends were cut back, 7 bases at V and 3 bases at J, with 9 bases in the middle. CDR3 in amino acids: CASKGHDYGYTF. CDR3 DNA: TGTGCCAGCAAGGGTCATGACTATGGCTACACCTTC.

This clonotype was observed a few times. The chain is built from TRBV25-1 and TRBJ1-2, with 12 bases aligning to TRBD1. Trimming at V came to 2 bases and at J to 5 bases, leaving 3 bases not matched to a gene. Per the germline V gene, CDR1 is MGHDK and CDR2 is SYGVNS. The CDR3 runs 15 residues. This CDR3 reads CASSERDRGPYGYTF. In DNA, the CDR3 is TGTGCCAGCAGTGAAAGGGACAGGGGGCCGTATGGCTACACCTTC.

The genes are TRBV10-2 and TRBJ2-3, with D maybe TRBD2 (6 bases). V lost 6 bases, J lost 1 base, and 11 bases lay in between. The CDR3 is 14 residues long. Germline CDR1 is WSHSY and CDR2 is SAAADI. The DNA of the CDR3 is TGCGCCAGCAGGCGGGGCAGGGGCACAGATACGCAGTATTTT. Its translation is CASRRGRGTDTQYF.

The table lists this clonotype with a few counts. One junction end does not reproduce the germline sequence, and a read error may be involved. The V gene is TRBV28, the J gene TRBJ2-4, with 9 nucleotides matching TRBD1. Germline CDR1 MDHEN, CDR2 SYDVKM. The CDR3 is 12 residues long. The CDR3 spells CASSAAPGQGAF. CDR3 DNA sequence: TGTGCCAGCAGCGCGGCCCCGGGACAGGGCGCCTTC.

This clonotype was seen more than once but under ten times. The chain recombines TRBV7-2 with TRBJ2-5; D unresolved. V lost 5 bases, J lost 1 base, and 5 bases lay in between. Germline lookup yields CDR1 SGHTA and CDR2 FQGNSA. This CDR3 spans 12 amino acids. The CDR3 sequence is CASSRFQETQYF. The CDR3 DNA is TGTGCCAGCAGCCGATTCCAAGAGACCCAGTACTTC.

V gene TRBV2 combines with J gene TRBJ2-4, with TRBD1 identical over 11 bases. This CDR3 region has 16 residues. V lost 6 bases, J lost 1 base, and 5 bases stayed unmatched. The germline V gene has CDR1 SNHLY and CDR2 FYNNEI. This CDR3 is CASSGQGASAKNIQYF. The CDR3 coding sequence is TGTGCCAGCAGCGGACAGGGGGCGTCTGCCAAAAACATTCAGTACTTC.

This rearrangement joins TRBV6-2 or TRBV6-3 to TRBJ1-1, with TRBD1 matching over 7 bases. Per the germline V gene, CDR1 is MNHEY and CDR2 is SVGEGT. The CDR3 contains 15 residues. V trimming: 8 bases; J trimming: 6 bases; junction bases outside the gene matches: 15. CDR3 nucleotides: TGTGCCAGCTGGGGGATAACAGGGGTCTCACCTGAAGCTTTCTTT. It yields the protein CASWGITGVSPEAFF.

A few counts support this clonotype. The chain has TRBV6-2 or TRBV6-3 and TRBJ2-1; TRBD2 matches at 14 bases. V gave up 6 bases and J gave up 9 bases; unmatched junction bases: 10. Germline V gene data show CDR1 as MNHEY and CDR2 as SVGEGT. The CDR3 contains 16 residues. The CDR3 DNA sequence: TGTGCCAGCAGGCAAGGACTAGCGGGGGGCTTCAGTGAGCAGTTCTTC. Its translation: CASRQGLAGGFSEQFF.

This clonotype was counted a few times. The gene calls are TRBV11-2 and TRBJ2-3; D remains ambiguous. V lost 4 bases and J 0 bases, leaving 8 bases between the germline ends. Germline V gene lookup returns CDR1 SGHAT and CDR2 FQNNGV. The CDR3 sequence is 14 residues long. The CDR3 sequence is CASSYDFSTDTQYF. DNA for the CDR3: TGTGCCAGCAGCTACGATTTTAGCACAGATACGCAGTATTTT.

The chain links TRBV27 to TRBJ2-1; 9 positions match TRBD1. The CDR3 covers 15 residues. J lost 4 bases, V lost 4 bases, and 5 bases had no gene match. The germline V gene encodes CDR1 MNHEY and CDR2 SMNVEV (reference sequence). CDR3 in amino acids: CASSSRDRVYNEQFF. The DNA of the CDR3 is TGTGCCAGCAGTTCCCGGGACAGGGTTTACAATGAGCAGTTCTTC.

V gene TRBV5-8 combines with J gene TRBJ2-1; 7 nucleotides match TRBD1. Germline V CDR1 and CDR2: SGHTS, YDEGEE. Losses at the gene ends were 7 bases for V and 2 bases for J; bases not matched to a gene: 9. The CDR3 consists of 15 residues. The DNA of the CDR3 is TGTGCCAGCTCAACTACAGGGGCCACCTACAATGAGCAGTTCTTC. It is translated as CASSTTGATYNEQFF.

This clonotype appeared many times. The rearrangement joins TRBV13 to TRBJ1-6; weak D call: TRBD1 (6 bases). This CDR3 has 15 residues. With 5 bases removed from V and 1 base from J, the gap between germline ends came to 9 bases. Germline V gene data show CDR1 as PRHDT and CDR2 as FYEKMQ (reference sequence). The CDR3 spells CASSLRGSYNSPLHF. Here the CDR3 DNA reads TGTGCCAGCAGCCTCAGGGGTTCCTATAATTCACCCCTCCACTTT.

In its sample, this clonotype was seen a few times. The V and J genes are TRBV13 and TRBJ2-5; 10 bases match TRBD2. The germline V gene has CDR1 PRHDT and CDR2 FYEKMQ (reference sequence). CDR3 size: 15 residues. J lost 4 bases, V lost 1 base, and 3 bases had no gene match. The DNA of the CDR3 is TGTGCCAGCAGCTTAGAGTCTAGCGGGGGAGAGACCCAGTACTTC. It encodes CASSLESSGGETQYF.

This chain uses TRBV7-9 with TRBJ2-5, with 8 bases fitting TRBD1. J lost 5 bases, V lost 5 bases, and 7 bases had no gene match. CDR1 is SEHNR and CDR2 is FQNEAQ in the germline V gene (reference sequence). The CDR3 extends over 14 amino acids. CDR3 amino acids: CASSPPDRGETQYF. The CDR3 nucleotides are TGTGCCAGCAGCCCCCCCGACAGGGGCGAGACCCAGTACTTC.

The chain links TRBV20-1 to TRBJ2-7, with a tentative D call TRBD2 (6 bases). CDR3 length: 17 residues. Looked up from germline, CDR1 is DFQATT and CDR2 is SNEGSKA (reference sequence). The V and J ends lost 5 bases and 3 bases respectively, with 26 bases between them. CDR3 loop: CSALFMRDASVVYEQYV. CDR3 bases: TGCAGTGCTCTATTCATGCGGGACGCATCGGTAGTCTACGAGCAGTACGTC.

This clonotype was observed a few times. The V call is TRBV5-1, the J call TRBJ1-1; tentatively, D is TRBD1 (5 bases). The CDR3 runs 14 residues. Germline CDR1 SGHRS, CDR2 YFSETQ. Trimming took off 0 bases at V and 10 bases at J, with 16 bases between the two ends. The CDR3 DNA is TGCGCCAGCAGCTTGGATAGCGGACATATTGGAGCTTTCTTT. Translating gives CASSLDSGHIGAFF.

In its sample, this clonotype was seen a few times. The genes are TRBV29-1 and TRBJ1-2; 8 bases are shared with TRBD1. J lost 7 bases, V lost 3 bases, and 1 base had no gene match. Germline loops: CDR1 SQVTM, CDR2 ANQGSEA. The CDR3 spans 11 residues. For the CDR3, the DNA is TGCAGCGTTGACAGGGGGCTTGGCTACACCTTC. This gives the protein CSVDRGLGYTF.

This clonotype was detected many times. V is TRBV4-3 and J is TRBJ1-3; no firm D call. CDR1 and CDR2 from the germline V gene are LGHNA and YSLEER. V lost 0 bases to trimming and J lost 0 bases, with 15 bases between them. This CDR3 contains 18 residues. In DNA, the CDR3 is TGCGCCAGCAGCCAAGACCGGCCCCTGGGTCCCTCTGGAAACACCATATATTTT. It codes for CASSQDRPLGPSGNTIYF.